Following are 13 T cell receptor beta chains from one sample sequenced in a study of blood T cell repertoires in COVID-19. TCRdb's copy holds only in-frame clones and misses some; the assay was immunoSEQ multiplex PCR. The sample holds about 190,000 clones, roughly four fifths seen once. The sequenced sample consisted of peripheral blood. The receptors were sampled from a woman aged 40 to 50 with acute or convalescent COVID-19.

The rearrangement links TRBV18 to TRBJ2-4, with 8 bases identical to TRBD1. CDR1 and CDR2 from the germline V gene are KGHSH and LQKENI. The CDR3 has 17 residues. The ends lost 2 bases at V and 1 base at J; junction bases unmatched: 7. The CDR3 DNA reads as TGTGCCAGCTCACCATTCGGACAGGGATCGGCCAAAAACATTCAGTACTTC. As protein: CASSPFGQGSAKNIQYF.

V is TRBV11-1 and J is TRBJ1-6; the match to TRBD1 covers 9 bases. Germline trimming cut 2 bases from V and 10 bases from J; bases unmatched to any gene: 9. The CDR3 is made up of 16 amino acids. CDR1 is SGHAT, CDR2 FQDESV, per germline (reference sequence). CDR3 DNA sequence: TGTGCCAGCAGCTTAAACTCCGGGACAGGGACCTCACCCCTCCACTTT. This codes for CASSLNSGTGTSPLHF.

The chain has TRBV27 and TRBJ2-7, with TRBD1 as a possible D gene (6 bases). Germline-derived CDR1 and CDR2 are MNHEY and SMNVEV (reference sequence). Deletions cut 0 bases from V and 0 bases from J, with 9 bases between. The CDR3 runs 15 residues. The CDR3 bases are TGTGCCAGCAGTTTATCCCAGGACAGCTCCTACGAGCAGTACTTC. Translation: CASSLSQDSSYEQYF.

The V gene is TRBV4-1, the J gene TRBJ2-1; perhaps TRBD2 as D (6 bases). V gave up 4 bases and J gave up 0 bases, with 13 bases separating them. Germline V gene sequence: CDR1 MGHRA, CDR2 YSYEKL. The CDR3 sequence is 16 residues long. CDR3 loop: CASSLPGTASYNEQFF. CDR3 DNA: TGCGCCAGCAGCCTCCCCGGGACTGCCTCCTACAATGAGCAGTTCTTC.

The chain carries TRBV28 and TRBJ1-1, with D possibly being TRBD1 (5 bases). The germline V and J ends were trimmed by 8 bases and 4 bases, with 20 bases remaining between them. From germline, CDR1 is MDHEN and CDR2 SYDVKM. CDR3 length: 15 residues. The CDR3 DNA reads TGTGCCAGCTCTGGAGGGGCCACCGGGCCCACTGAAGCTTTCTTT. This sequence encodes CASSGGATGPTEAFF.

This clone appeared once. This chain uses TRBV7-9 with TRBJ1-4; TRBD1 aligns across 8 bases. The germline V gene has CDR1 SEHNR and CDR2 FQNEAQ (reference sequence). The CDR3 extends over 15 amino acids. The J segment lost 8 bases and the V segment lost 1 base, leaving 6 bases of the junction unmatched. The CDR3 region is CASSLGPGGGEKLFF. The CDR3 DNA follows: TGTGCCAGCAGCTTAGGACCAGGGGGCGGAGAAAAACTGTTTTTT.

The CDR3 sequence: CASSQDEHPTYEQYF. CDR3 bases: TGTGCCAGCAGCCAAGACGAACACCCAACCTACGAGCAGTACTTC. V usage is TRBV4-2 and J usage is TRBJ2-7, with unresolved D. The V end was cut by 0 bases, the J end by 2 bases, with 11 bases between. The CDR3 consists of 15 residues. CDR1 is LGHNA, CDR2 YNFKEQ, per germline.

This clone occurred once. V and J are TRBV19 and TRBJ1-4; the D is unclear. The CDR3 runs to 13 residues. The germline CDR1 and CDR2 sequences are LNHDA and SQIVND (reference sequence). V was shortened by 5 bases and J by 8 bases, with 12 bases between the two germline ends. This chain's CDR3 is CASSALWEEKLFF. CDR3 bases: TGTGCCAGTAGTGCCCTATGGGAGGAAAAACTGTTTTTT. Full variable domain (remainder filled in from reference TRBV19 and TRBJ1-4): DGGITQSPKYLFRKEGQNVTLSCEQNLNHDAMYWYRQDPGQGLRLIYYSQIVNDFQKGDIAEGYSVSREKKESFPLTVTSAQKNPTAFYLCASSALWEEKLFFGSGTQLSVL.

The chain is built from TRBV2 and TRBJ1-1, with 7 bases matching TRBD1. Germline V gene lookup returns CDR1 SNHLY and CDR2 FYNNEI. This CDR3 region has 13 residues. Germline trimming cut 6 bases from V and 11 bases from J; bases unmatched to any gene: 12. Written as DNA, the CDR3 is TGTGCCAGCAGGAGAGGACAGGACCCTCGGGCTTTCTTT. Translation gives CASRRGQDPRAFF.

The chain uses TRBV12-3 or TRBV12-4 and TRBJ1-1; TRBD1 is a possible D gene (5 bases). V lost 3 bases and J lost 1, with 6 bases in between. This CDR3 has 13 amino acids. CDR3 region: CASSFGQNTEAFF. The CDR3, as DNA: TGTGCCAGCAGTTTTGGACAGAACACTGAAGCTTTCTTT.

The chain employs TRBV5-1 and TRBJ1-2, with 9 bases fitting TRBD1. There are 20 residues in the CDR3. Germline loops: CDR1 SGHRS, CDR2 YFSETQ. The V segment lost 0 bases and the J segment 1 base; nucleotides outside the gene matches: 16. In DNA, the CDR3 is TGCGCCAGCAGCTTGGGGCTGCTTGGCGGACAGGGGTTAGATAACTATGGCTACACCTTC. It codes for CASSLGLLGGQGLDNYGYTF.

The rearrangement joins TRBV7-9 to TRBJ2-1; possible D gene TRBD2, 5 bases. V lost 5 bases, J lost 2 bases, and 13 bases lay in between. CDR3 length equals 15 residues. Looked up from germline, CDR1 is SEHNR and CDR2 is FQNEAQ (reference sequence). The CDR3 protein is CASSQRRAPYNEQFF. Written as DNA, the CDR3 is TGTGCCAGCAGCCAGAGGCGGGCCCCCTACAATGAGCAGTTCTTC.

The CDR3 nucleotides read TGTGCCAGCAGCGTGGGACAGGAGGACTATGGCTACACCTTC. Its translation: CASSVGQEDYGYTF. This chain links TRBV9 with TRBJ1-2; the match to TRBD1 covers 8 bases. Germline trimming cut 2 bases from V and 3 bases from J; bases unmatched to any gene: 3. The V gene's germline CDR1 is SGDLS and CDR2 YYNGEE. This CDR3 comprises 14 residues.